Given below is one TCR beta chain in context. This sample is part of a study of prognosis after radiotherapy for stage I lung cancer. Across the study: More than ten patients had adenocarcinoma tumors, while squamous cell carcinoma tumors were found in about 7.

Two-round multiplex PCR on genomic DNA was the method by which TCR beta CDR3 was amplified. Primers specific to each TRBV and TRBJ gene drove first-round PCR. TCRdb used MiXCR to reprocess the multiplex PCR reads, holding one entry per CDR3 protein. This table has approximately 18,000 distinct CDR3 sequences, approximately 15% appearing once. The specimen comprised PBMCs, sampled before or after stereotactic body radiation therapy (not recorded which). The TCR was taken from a donor over 45 with non-small cell lung cancer.

For the CDR3, the DNA is TGCGCCAGCAGCTTGGCCCTAGCGGGGCTTAATGAGCAGTTCTTC. It translates to CASSLALAGLNEQFF. The rearrangement joins TRBV5-1 to TRBJ2-1; 9 bases are a match to TRBD2. The CDR3 extends over 15 amino acids. CDR1 is SGHRS and CDR2 is YFSETQ in the germline V gene. Trimming cost V 0 bases and J 7 bases; bases outside gene matches: 5.